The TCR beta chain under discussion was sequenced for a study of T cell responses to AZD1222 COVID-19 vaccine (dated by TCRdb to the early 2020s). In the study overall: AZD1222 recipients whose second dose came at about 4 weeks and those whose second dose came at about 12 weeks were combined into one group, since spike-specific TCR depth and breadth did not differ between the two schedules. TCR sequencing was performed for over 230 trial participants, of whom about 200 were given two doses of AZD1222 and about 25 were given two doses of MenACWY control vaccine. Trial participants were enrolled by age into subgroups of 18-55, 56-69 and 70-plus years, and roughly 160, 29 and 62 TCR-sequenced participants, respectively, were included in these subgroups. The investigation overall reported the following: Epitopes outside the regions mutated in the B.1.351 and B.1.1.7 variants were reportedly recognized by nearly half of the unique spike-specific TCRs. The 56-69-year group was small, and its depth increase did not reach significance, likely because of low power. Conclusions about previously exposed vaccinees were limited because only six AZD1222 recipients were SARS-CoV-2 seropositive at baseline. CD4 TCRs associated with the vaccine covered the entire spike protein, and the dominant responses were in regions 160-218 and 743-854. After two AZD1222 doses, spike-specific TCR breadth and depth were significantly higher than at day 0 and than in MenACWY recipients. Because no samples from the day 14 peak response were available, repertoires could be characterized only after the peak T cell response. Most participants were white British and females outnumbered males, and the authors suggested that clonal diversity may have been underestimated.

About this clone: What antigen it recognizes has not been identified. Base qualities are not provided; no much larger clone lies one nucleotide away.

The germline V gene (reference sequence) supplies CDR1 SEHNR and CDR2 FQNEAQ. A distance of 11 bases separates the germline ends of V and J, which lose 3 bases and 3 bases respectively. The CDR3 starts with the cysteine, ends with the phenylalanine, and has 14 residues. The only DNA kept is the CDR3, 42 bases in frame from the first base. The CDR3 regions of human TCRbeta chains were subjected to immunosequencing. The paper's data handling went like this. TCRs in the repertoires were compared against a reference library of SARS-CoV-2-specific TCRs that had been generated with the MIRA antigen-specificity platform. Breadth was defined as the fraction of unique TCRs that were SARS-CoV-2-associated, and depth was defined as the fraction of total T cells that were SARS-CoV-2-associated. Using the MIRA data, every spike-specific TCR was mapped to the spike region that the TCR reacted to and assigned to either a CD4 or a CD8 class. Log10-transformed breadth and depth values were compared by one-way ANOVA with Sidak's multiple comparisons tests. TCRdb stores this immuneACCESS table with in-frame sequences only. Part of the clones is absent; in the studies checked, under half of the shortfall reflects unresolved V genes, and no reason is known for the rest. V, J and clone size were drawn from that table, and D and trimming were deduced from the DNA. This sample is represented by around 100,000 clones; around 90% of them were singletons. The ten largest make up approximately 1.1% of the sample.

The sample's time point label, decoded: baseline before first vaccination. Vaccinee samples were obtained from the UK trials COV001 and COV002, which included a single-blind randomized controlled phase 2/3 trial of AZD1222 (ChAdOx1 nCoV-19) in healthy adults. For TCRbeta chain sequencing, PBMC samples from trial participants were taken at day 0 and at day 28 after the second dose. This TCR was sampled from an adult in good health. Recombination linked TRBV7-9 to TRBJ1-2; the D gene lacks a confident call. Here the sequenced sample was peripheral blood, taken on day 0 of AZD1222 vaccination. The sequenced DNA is TGTGCCAGCAGCTTTTCGGCGGGAGACTATGGCTACACCTTC. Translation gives CASSFSAGDYGYTF.